The TCR beta chain described here comes from a study of T cells in Graves' hyperthyroidism and ophthalmopathy (dated by TCRdb to the late 2010s). Some background on the complete study: Peripheral blood samples were taken at initial diagnosis, before any treatment was given. To identify distinguishing TCR V-J signatures, a discovery cohort of some 99 patients was used, comprising some 43 with Graves' ophthalmopathy and around 60 with stable Graves' hyperthyroidism. Prospective prediction of ophthalmopathy was tested in an independent validation cohort of approximately 19 hyperthyroidism patients and 17 patients who later progressed to ophthalmopathy. For training and testing, the roughly 97 patients in the discovery cohort were randomly divided in a 7:3 ratio. Thyroid tissue and blood T-cell repertoires from six Graves' hyperthyroidism patients were also compared in the study. After blood sampling, hyperthyroidism patients were treated with methimazole at a starting dose of 30 mg daily, and ophthalmopathy patients were treated with high-dose intravenous methylprednisolone. The paper describes TCR Vbeta CDR3 sequencing of 135 peripheral blood samples, made up of roughly 40 ophthalmopathy patients, some 80 hyperthyroidism patients and roughly 17 progressor patients. Overall study outcomes, separate from this receptor: Most expanded thyroid clonotypes (frequency above 0.001) were also detected in blood, a finding suggesting that blood repertoires may reflect thyroid immune responses. In validation, the model predicted progression to ophthalmopathy with about 71% sensitivity and 72.22% specificity, a median of approximately 6.5 months before onset. A model built on a 13 V-J signature distinguished ophthalmopathy from stable hyperthyroidism, reaching about 89% sensitivity and about 81% specificity in cross-validation and 80%/75% in testing. Sample size was not statistically predetermined, and investigators were not blinded to group allocation.

Graves' hyperthyroidism was defined as stable when no progression to ophthalmopathy occurred over 18 months of follow-up. Hyperthyroidism patients were aged 18 to 65 years and newly diagnosed, with disease duration of less than 2 months. The study excluded patients with uncontrolled infections, other autoimmune diseases, pregnancy or lactation. Diagnoses were based on clinical symptoms, serum thyroxine and TRAb, thyroid ultrasound and orbital computed tomography. PBMCs were isolated from approximately 10 ml of fresh peripheral blood by Ficoll-Paque density gradient centrifugation. Trizol reagent was used to extract total RNA, and RNA quality was then checked on an Agilent 2100 Bioanalyzer. The TCR beta CDR3 regions were amplified from RNA transcripts. A first-round RT-PCR of the TCR CDR3 used the HTBI primer set with the Qiagen OneStep RT-PCR kit. Libraries were constructed in a second round of multiplex PCR, after which size selection and purification were performed. The libraries were sequenced on an Illumina HiSeq2000 using paired-end 100 bp reads. The published analysis was carried out like this. SOAPnuke was used to process the raw data, with reads discarded if the reads contained adapters or uncalled bases, had a mean Phred below 15, or lacked an exact constant-primer or identifier match. COPE v1.2.5 was used to merge high-quality paired reads, and clonotypes were defined as unique nucleotide sequences. Clonotypes were aligned to IMGT TRBV, TRBD and TRBJ reference segments using MiTCR v1.1. The analysis was restricted to V-J combinations with a frequency above 0.0001, which together covered 99.2% of the repertoires. The TCS score was defined as F50 (clonal expansion) divided by E x V (chaos), with BLOSUM62-based TCRdist calculated between CDR3 peptides within each V-J. Welch's t-statistics and random forest reduced around 520 V-J features to 10 to 15, which were used in a naive Bayes classifier (R e1071). The Morisita-Horn index was used to measure how similar the thyroid and blood repertoires were. The public reads were reprocessed in TCRdb via fastp at Q25 and MiXCR, keeping in-frame beta chains. When rows share a CDR3 protein, they turn into one entry using the most common DNA and genes. These V and J calls are TCRdb output, not the study's own analysis. This sample is represented by over 700,000 distinct CDR3 sequences; roughly 32% of them were singletons. The ten most abundant clones make up roughly 30% of the sample.

This clonotype was seen at least ten times. Its recognized antigen is unknown. Base-call qualities are not available, and no considerably larger clone is one nucleotide away. Specimen: blood. This TCR came from a woman between 40 and 55 years old with Graves' hyperthyroidism.

The CDR3 protein: CASSSRSSGGLGEQYF. The base sequence is TGCGCCAGCAGCAGTAGATCTAGCGGGGGGCTAGGTGAGCAGTACTTC. The rearrangement combines TRBV10-2 with TRBJ2-7; the junction holds 11 bases that match TRBD2. Sequences WSHSY (CDR1) and SAAADI (CDR2) are obtained from the germline V gene. The CDR3 contains 16 residues, cysteine and phenylalanine counted. Of the read, only the CDR3 DNA is kept; its 48 bases are in frame from base 1. V and J are trimmed by 6 bases and 7 bases, and the gene matches miss 14 bases of the junction.